This TCR beta chain was retrieved from a study of beta chain features in type 1 diabetes. Study-wide findings and caveats: Significant though moderate, a shortening of TCRB CDR3s appeared in all four CD4+ subsets of Type 1 diabetes patients.

The isolated RNA, all of it, was reverse transcribed, so expressed TCRB transcripts were what got sequenced. Repertoires were generated with immunoSEQ multiplex PCR, while TCRdb's copy carries only in-frame clones and drops some. The sample yields a few hundred thousand clones, more than 13% seen once. CD45RO/CCR7/CD25/CD127/CD95/CD27 separated CD4+ naive, central memory, regulatory and stem cell-like memory cells by sorting. Details on this clone: Its specificity is not known.

The clonotype originates from a man aged 25 to 40 with type 1 diabetes. The material sequenced was naive CD4+ T cells from blood.

The CDR3 DNA reads as TGTGCCAGCAATTCACTCAAAGGGAGGCCTAACTATGGCTACACCTTC. This codes for CASNSLKGRPNYGYTF. V and J are TRBV27 and TRBJ1-2; no definite D call. The germline V gene encodes CDR1 MNHEY and CDR2 SMNVEV (reference sequence). The CDR3 contains 16 residues. V gave up 7 bases and J gave up 0 bases, with 18 bases separating them.